This T cell receptor beta chain was identified during a study of radiation and T cells in renal cell carcinoma. Study in general: Nephrectomy followed 15 Gy stereotactic body radiation by 4 weeks.

The repertoire was sequenced with immunoSEQ multiplex PCR; TCRdb's copy has only in-frame clones and lacks some. The sample records 150,000 to 180,000 clones, around 90% being singletons. The study's findings and limits: Top tumor clonotypes rose in blood 2 weeks post-radiation, then contracted.

As for this clone: Its specificity is unknown.

The sample's time point: blood 2 weeks post-SBRT. Treatment described: 15 Gy SBRT to primary tumor, nephrectomy 4 weeks later. The patient's renal cell carcinoma had clear cell pathology. Germline loops: CDR1 LGHNT, CDR2 FRNRAP. CDR3 size: 14 residues. The J segment lost 5 bases and the V segment lost 7 bases, leaving 4 bases of the junction unmatched. The sample was blood, taken from a patient whose treatment included radiotherapy and nephrectomy. This TCR derives from a woman in her forties or fifties with renal cell carcinoma. The V and J genes are TRBV12-5 and TRBJ2-4; 11 positions agree with TRBD1. CDR3 nucleotide sequence: TGTGCTAGTGCCAAGGGACAGGGGGAAAACATTCAGTACTTC. Protein product: CASAKGQGENIQYF.